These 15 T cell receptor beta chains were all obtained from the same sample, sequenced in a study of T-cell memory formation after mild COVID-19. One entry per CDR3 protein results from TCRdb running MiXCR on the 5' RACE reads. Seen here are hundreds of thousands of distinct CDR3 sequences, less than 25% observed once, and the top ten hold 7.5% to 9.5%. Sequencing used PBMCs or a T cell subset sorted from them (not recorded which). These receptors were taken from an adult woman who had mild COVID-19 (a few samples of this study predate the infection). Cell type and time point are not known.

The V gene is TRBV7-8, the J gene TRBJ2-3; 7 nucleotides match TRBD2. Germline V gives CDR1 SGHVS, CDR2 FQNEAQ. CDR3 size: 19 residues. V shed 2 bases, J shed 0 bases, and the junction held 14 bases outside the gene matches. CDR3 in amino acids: CASSLTRGGRTPSTDTQYF. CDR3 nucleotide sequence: TGTGCCAGCAGCTTAACAAGGGGCGGGAGAACCCCGAGCACAGATACGCAGTATTTT.

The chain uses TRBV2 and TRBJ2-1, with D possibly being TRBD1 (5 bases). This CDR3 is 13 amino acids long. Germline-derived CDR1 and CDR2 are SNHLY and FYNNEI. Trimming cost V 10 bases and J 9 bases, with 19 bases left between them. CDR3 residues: CATRGRRVGEQFF. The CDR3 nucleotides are TGTGCCACTAGGGGCCGACGAGTGGGTGAGCAGTTCTTC.

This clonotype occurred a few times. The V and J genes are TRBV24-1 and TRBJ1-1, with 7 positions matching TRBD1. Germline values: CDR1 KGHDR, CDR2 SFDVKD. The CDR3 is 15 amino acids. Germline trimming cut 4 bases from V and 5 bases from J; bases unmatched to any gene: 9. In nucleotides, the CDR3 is TGTGCCACCAGTGACTCACAGGGGCGGAGTACTGAAGCTTTCTTT. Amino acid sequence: CATSDSQGRSTEAFF.

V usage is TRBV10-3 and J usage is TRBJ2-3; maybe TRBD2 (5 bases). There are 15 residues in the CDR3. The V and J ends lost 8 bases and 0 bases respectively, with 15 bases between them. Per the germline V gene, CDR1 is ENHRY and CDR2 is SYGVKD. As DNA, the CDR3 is TGTGCCATCGGGGAAGGACTGGGTAGCACAGATACGCAGTATTTT. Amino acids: CAIGEGLGSTDTQYF.

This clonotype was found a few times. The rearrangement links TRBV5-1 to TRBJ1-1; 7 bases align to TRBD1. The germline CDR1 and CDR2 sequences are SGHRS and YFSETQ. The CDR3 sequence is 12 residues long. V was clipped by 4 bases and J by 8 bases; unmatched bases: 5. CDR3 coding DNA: TGCGCCAGCAGCCCCGAGACAGGGGAAGCTTTCTTT. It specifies CASSPETGEAFF.

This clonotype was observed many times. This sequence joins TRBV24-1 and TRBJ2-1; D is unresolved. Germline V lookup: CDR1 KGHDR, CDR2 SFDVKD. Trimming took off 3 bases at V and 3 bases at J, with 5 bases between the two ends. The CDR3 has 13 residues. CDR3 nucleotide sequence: TGTGCCACCAGTGATCGTCTCTACAATGAGCAGTTCTTC. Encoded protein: CATSDRLYNEQFF.

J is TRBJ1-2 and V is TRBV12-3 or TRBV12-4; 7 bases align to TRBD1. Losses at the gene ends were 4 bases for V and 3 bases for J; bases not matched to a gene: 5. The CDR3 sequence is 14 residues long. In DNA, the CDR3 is TGTGCCAGCAGTTCCCCGGGACAGTACTATGGCTACACCTTC. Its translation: CASSSPGQYYGYTF.

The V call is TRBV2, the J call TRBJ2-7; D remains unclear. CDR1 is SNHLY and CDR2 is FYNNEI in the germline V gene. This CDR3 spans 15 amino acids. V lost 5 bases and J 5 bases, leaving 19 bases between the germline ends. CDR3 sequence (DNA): TGTGCCAGCAGTTCAAGCGTAAGGTCCCTCGACGAGCAGTACTTC. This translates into CASSSSVRSLDEQYF. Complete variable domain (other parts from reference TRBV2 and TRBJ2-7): EPEVTQTPSHQVTQMGQEVILRCVPISNHLYFYWYRQILGQKVEFLVSFYNNEISEKSEIFDDQFSVERPDGSNFTLKIRSTKLEDSAMYFCASSSSVRSLDEQYFGPGTRLTVT.

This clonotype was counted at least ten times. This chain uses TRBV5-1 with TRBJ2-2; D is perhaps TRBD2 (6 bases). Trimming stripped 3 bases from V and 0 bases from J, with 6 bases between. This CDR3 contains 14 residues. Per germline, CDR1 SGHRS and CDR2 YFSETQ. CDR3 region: CASSSGANTGELFF. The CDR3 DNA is TGCGCCAGCAGCTCGGGGGCGAACACCGGGGAGCTGTTTTTT.

CDR3: CSAATWGVNTGELFF. CDR3 coding DNA: TGCAGTGCTGCTACGTGGGGGGTGAACACCGGGGAGCTGTTTTTT. This chain connects TRBV20-1 to TRBJ2-2; possibly TRBD2 for D (6 bases). The CDR3 contains 15 residues. CDR1 and CDR2 from the germline V gene are DFQATT and SNEGSKA (reference sequence). Between the trimmed V and J ends, which lost 5 bases and 1 base, there was a span of 14 bases.

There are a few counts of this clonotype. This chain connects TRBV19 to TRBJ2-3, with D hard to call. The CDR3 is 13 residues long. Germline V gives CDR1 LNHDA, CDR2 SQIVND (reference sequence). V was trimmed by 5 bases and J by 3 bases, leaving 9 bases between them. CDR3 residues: CASSGRVTDTQYF. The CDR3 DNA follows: TGTGCCAGTAGTGGTAGGGTGACAGATACGCAGTATTTT.

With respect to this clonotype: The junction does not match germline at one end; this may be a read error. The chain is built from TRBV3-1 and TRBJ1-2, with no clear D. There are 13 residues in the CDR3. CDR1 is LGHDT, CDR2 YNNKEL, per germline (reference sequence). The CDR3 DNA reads TGTGCAAGCAGCATGCGGACCGCTCGTGGCTACACCTTC. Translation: CASSMRTARGYTF. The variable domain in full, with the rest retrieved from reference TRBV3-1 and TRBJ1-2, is DTAVSQTPKYLVTQMGNDKSIKCEQNLGHDTMYWYKQDSKKFLKIMFSYNNKELIINETVPNRFSPKSPDKAHLNLHINSLELGDSAVYFCASSMRTARGYTFGSGTRLTVV.

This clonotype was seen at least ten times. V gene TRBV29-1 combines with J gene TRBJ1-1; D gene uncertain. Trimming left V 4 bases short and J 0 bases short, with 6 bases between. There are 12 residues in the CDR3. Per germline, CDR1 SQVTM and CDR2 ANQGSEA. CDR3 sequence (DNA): TGCAGCGTTGCCCACCTGAACACTGAAGCTTTCTTT. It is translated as CSVAHLNTEAFF.

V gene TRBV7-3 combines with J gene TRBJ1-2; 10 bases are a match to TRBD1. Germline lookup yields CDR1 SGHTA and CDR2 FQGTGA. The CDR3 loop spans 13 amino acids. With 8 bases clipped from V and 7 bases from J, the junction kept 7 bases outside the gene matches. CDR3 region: CASGAGTGAGYTF. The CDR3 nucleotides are TGTGCCAGCGGAGCAGGGACAGGGGCTGGCTACACCTTC.

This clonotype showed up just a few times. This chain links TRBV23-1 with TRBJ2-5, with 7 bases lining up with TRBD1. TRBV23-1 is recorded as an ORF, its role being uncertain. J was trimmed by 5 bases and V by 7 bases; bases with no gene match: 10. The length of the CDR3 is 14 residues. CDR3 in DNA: TGCGCCAGCACTTCAGAAGGGGGCGGGGAGACCCAGTACTTC. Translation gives CASTSEGGGETQYF.